The rows below give T cell receptor beta chains drawn from one sample of a study of OX40 agonist ivuxolimab in advanced cancers. Profiled with immunoSEQ multiplex PCR; TCRdb holds only in-frame clones, not every one. The sample contains about 18,000 clones, about 86% of which appear only once. Sequences were derived from CD4+ or CD8+ T cells sorted from blood, sampled in a trial of the OX40 agonist ivuxolimab. These receptors all come from an adult with an advanced solid tumor such as melanoma, head and neck, liver or kidney cancer. CDR3s include the opening cysteine and the closing phenylalanine or tryptophan. The D gene is left open where the match is weak. The size entry is marked missing in some rows and otherwise reads once, few, many or a size class.

>-|TRBV6-6|TRBJ2-2|-
TGTGCCAGCAGTTACTCAGTCGGAGGCGGGGAGCTGTTTTTT
CASSYSVGGGELFF
>-|TRBV27|TRBJ2-5|TRBD2
TGTGCCAGCAGTTTATCTTGGGAGGGGACCCAGTACTTC
CASSLSWEGTQYF
>-|TRBV19|TRBJ2-1|-
TGTGCCAGTATAAGGGGGTATGAGCAGTTCTTC
CASIRGYEQFF
>-|TRBV27|TRBJ1-1|-
TGTGCCAGCAGTTTAAATGGGAACACTGAAGCTTTCTTT
CASSLNGNTEAFF
>-|TRBV6-6|TRBJ1-1|-
TGTGCCAGCAGTTTTCAGGGGATGAACACTGAAGCTTTCTTT
CASSFQGMNTEAFF
>-|TRBV28|TRBJ1-1|-
TGTGCCAGCAGTTCTCCCGGGACGGCTGAAGCTTTCTTT
CASSSPGTAEAFF
>-|TRBV11-2|TRBJ1-1|-
TGTGCCAGCAGCTGGGGGGCCGGCACTGAAGCTTTCTTT
CASSWGAGTEAFF
>-|TRBV6-6|TRBJ2-7|-
TGTGCCAGCAGTCCCGTGGTCACCTCCTACGAGCAGTACTTC
CASSPVVTSYEQYF
>-|TRBV7-2|TRBJ1-1|TRBD1
TGTGCCAGCAGCCGCAGGGGGTCCACTGAAGCTTTCTTT
CASSRRGSTEAFF
>-|TRBV7-8|TRBJ2-3|-
TGTGCCAGCAGCCCGCTGGCAGGGCGTGTAGATACGCAGTATTTT
CASSPLAGRVDTQYF
>-|TRBV7-9|TRBJ2-1|TRBD2
TGTGCCAGCACCCTACTAGCGGGGTTCCATGAGCAGTTCTTC
CASTLLAGFHEQFF
>-|TRBV11-3|TRBJ2-1|-
TGTGCCAGCAGTCTGGGGGGGGCCGGTGAGCAGTTCTTC
CASSLGGAGEQFF
>-|TRBV18|TRBJ1-6|-
TGTGCCAGCTCACCGGACCCCGTTTCACCCCTCCACTTT
CASSPDPVSPLHF
>-|TRBV11-1|TRBJ2-7|-
TGTGCCAGCAGCATGGGATACTACGAGCAGTACTTC
CASSMGYYEQYF
>-|TRBV28|TRBJ1-2|-
TGTGCCAGCAGACCCGGGACATTTAACTATGGCTACACCTTC
CASRPGTFNYGYTF
>-|TRBV2|TRBJ1-5|TRBD1
TGTGCCAGCAGGGCAGGGGGAATTAGCAATCAGCCCCAGCATTTT
CASRAGGISNQPQHF
>few|TRBV7-3|TRBJ2-1|-
TGTGCCAGCAGCTCCGGGACTGGAGGGTGGAATGAGCAGTTCTTC
CASSSGTGGWNEQFF
>-|TRBV7-9|TRBJ2-5|-
TGTGCCAGCAGCTTAATCTTCAGGCAGGGTGGAGAGACCCAGTACTTC
CASSLIFRQGGETQYF
>-|TRBV7-9|TRBJ2-2|TRBD1
TGTGCCAGCATACTCGGACAGGGAGAGAGCACCGGGGAGCTGTTTTTT
CASILGQGESTGELFF
>-|TRBV30|TRBJ2-5|-
TGTGCCTGGAGTGCCCCCTCGGCTAGCTACCAAGAGACCCAGTACTTC
CAWSAPSASYQETQYF
>-|TRBV4-3|TRBJ1-4|TRBD1
TGCGCCAGCAGCCAAACCTACAGGGGGACTAATGAAAAACTGTTTTTT
CASSQTYRGTNEKLFF
>once|TRBV7-9|TRBJ1-4|TRBD1
TGTGCCAGCAGTTCTCAGTGGGACAGGAGCGAAAAACTGTTTTTT
CASSSQWDRSEKLFF
>few|TRBV4-1|TRBJ2-5|-
TGCGCCAGCAGCCAAGCTACCCGAGGGTGGGAGACCCAGTACTTC
CASSQATRGWETQYF
>-|TRBV28|TRBJ2-3|TRBD2
TGTGCCAGCAGTTTATGGGCCCGCGGGGGGGCGGGAGGCACAGATACGCAGTATTTT
CASSLWARGGAGGTDTQYF
>once|TRBV28|TRBJ2-7|-
TGTGCCAGCAGTCCGGCCCGCCTCGTGGGGGCTGCCTACGAGCAGTACTTC
CASSPARLVGAAYEQYF
>-|TRBV9|TRBJ1-2|-
TGTGCCAGCAGCCCCCGGTCGGCTAACTATGGCTACACCTTC
CASSPRSANYGYTF
>-|TRBV4-1|TRBJ2-3|-
TGCGCCAGCAGCCAAGCCCATCTGATCATTACAGATACGCAGTATTTT
CASSQAHLIITDTQYF
>-|TRBV5-1|TRBJ2-5|TRBD2
TGCGCCAGCAGCCCCCGGGGGGAGGTGGAGACCCAGTACTTC
CASSPRGEVETQYF
>-|TRBV7-6|TRBJ1-2|TRBD1
TGTGCCAGCAGCTTAGATAACAGGGGTGGGGATGGCTACACCTTC
CASSLDNRGGDGYTF
>-|TRBV7-6|TRBJ2-1|-
TGTGCCAGCAGCTTGGGGGCTGGGGCATACAATGAGCAGTTCTTC
CASSLGAGAYNEQFF
>-|TRBV2|TRBJ1-2|-
TGTGCCAGCAGTGACTCTCCAGGGCGAGGCTACACCTTC
CASSDSPGRGYTF
>-|TRBV4-1|TRBJ2-2|TRBD2
TGCGCCAGCAGCCAAGGGGCGGGGGCGAACACCGGGGAGCTGTTTTTT
CASSQGAGANTGELFF
>-|TRBV7-8|TRBJ2-7|-
TGTGCCAGCAGCTTACGTTTATTGGGCTACGAGCAGTACTTC
CASSLRLLGYEQYF
>-|TRBV6-5|TRBJ1-4|TRBD1
TGTGCCAGCAGTTACACGGACAGGGCCTATGAAAAACTGTTTTTT
CASSYTDRAYEKLFF
>-|TRBV6-4|TRBJ2-6|-
TGTGCCAGCAGTGACTCCGGGGGGCAAGGGGCCAACGTCCTGATTTTC
CASSDSGGQGANVLIF
>-|TRBV7-9|TRBJ2-3|-
TGTGCCAGCAGCCGGGTATCGGAGACAGAGAGCACAGATACGCAGTATTTT
CASSRVSETESTDTQYF
>-|TRBV11-2|TRBJ1-1|TRBD1
TGTGCCAGCAGCTTAGGCACAGGGGTGGGCACTGAAGCTTTCTTT
CASSLGTGVGTEAFF
>medium-sized|TRBV25-1|TRBJ1-1|-
TGTGCCACCGCGATAGGGGCAGGAAGCACTGAAGCTTTCTTT
CATAIGAGSTEAFF
>-|TRBV29-1|TRBJ2-7|TRBD1
TGCAGCGTTTCGACAGGGTGGTCCTACGAGCAGTACTTC
CSVSTGWSYEQYF
>-|TRBV10-3|TRBJ1-6|TRBD1
TGTGCCATCAGTGAGTCTGGTATCGGACAGGGGAGTGGACTCCTCCACTTT
CAISESGIGQGSGLLHF
>-|TRBV11-2|TRBJ1-2|TRBD1
TGTGCCAGCAGCCCCGTACAGGGGGCCTACTATGGCTACACCTTC
CASSPVQGAYYGYTF
>-|TRBV7-2|TRBJ2-6|TRBD2
TGTGCCAGCAGCTTTAGCCTGGCGGGGGGGGATAGGGCCAACGTCCTGACTTTC
CASSFSLAGGDRANVLTF